Each of the 15 T cell receptor beta chains below was sequenced from the same sample in a study of blood T cell repertoires in COVID-19. Only in-frame clones appear in the TCRdb table, and some are missing; sequencing was by immunoSEQ multiplex PCR. The table shows about 150,000 clones, with 80% to 90% occurring only once. Material: peripheral blood. These receptors were obtained from a man aged 18 to 29 with COVID-19, enrolled during active disease.

This clone was seen once. V and J are TRBV28 and TRBJ2-7, with a weak D call TRBD2 (7 bases). Germline V gives CDR1 MDHEN, CDR2 SYDVKM. The CDR3 totals 16 residues. V dropped 2 bases and J dropped 0 bases, with 14 bases sitting between them. CDR3 sequence reads: CASSLKGGYYSYEQYF. The CDR3 DNA follows: TGTGCCAGCAGTTTAAAGGGGGGGTACTACTCCTACGAGCAGTACTTC.

The chain joins TRBV28 to TRBJ2-1; 9 bases line up with TRBD1. CDR3 length: 19 residues. The germline V gene encodes CDR1 MDHEN and CDR2 SYDVKM. The V segment lost 7 bases and the J segment 8 bases; nucleotides outside the gene matches: 24. CDR3 nucleotides: TGTGCCAGCACCGCCAACCTTCCAGCGACAGGGGGTAGGATGGATGAGCAGTTCTTC. Its translation is CASTANLPATGGRMDEQFF. Using reference TRBV28 and TRBJ2-1 for the parts outside the CDR3, the full variable domain is DVKVTQSSRYLVKRTGEKVFLECVQDMDHENMFWYRQDPGLGLRLIYFSYDVKMKEKGDIPEGYSVSREKKERFSLILESASTNQTSMYLCASTANLPATGGRMDEQFFGPGTRLTVL.

The rearrangement links TRBV7-3 to TRBJ2-7; 10 positions match TRBD1. Trimming cost V 5 bases and J 0 bases; bases outside gene matches: 7. CDR3 length: 16 residues. In germline, CDR1 is SGHTA, CDR2 FQGTGA. CDR3 DNA sequence: TGTGCCAGCAGCCTACGGGGGACAGGGGACTCCTACGAGCAGTACTTC. Translating gives CASSLRGTGDSYEQYF. The full variable domain, rest sourced from reference TRBV7-3 and TRBJ2-7, is GAGVSQTPSNKVTEKGKYVELRCDPISGHTALYWYRQSLGQGPEFLIYFQGTGAADDSGLPNDRFFAVRPEGSVSTLKIQRTERGDSAVYLCASSLRGTGDSYEQYFGPGTRLTVT.

This rearrangement joins TRBV27 to TRBJ2-1; 10 bases match TRBD1. Per germline, CDR1 MNHEY and CDR2 SMNVEV (reference sequence). Unmatched junction bases numbered 6, after V lost 5 bases and J lost 8 bases. This CDR3 has 14 residues. The CDR3 protein is CASSLGQGIDEQFF. The CDR3 nucleotides are TGTGCCAGCAGTCTGGGACAGGGGATCGATGAGCAGTTCTTC.

The CDR3 loop reads CASRAQGNQPQHF. In DNA, the CDR3 is TGTGCCAGCAGGGCCCAAGGCAATCAGCCCCAGCATTTT. The gene calls are TRBV27 and TRBJ1-5; no firm D call. CDR3 length: 13 residues. The germline gives CDR1 MNHEY, CDR2 SMNVEV (reference sequence). Trimming removed 6 bases from V and 2 bases from J, with 8 bases in between.

The chain recombines TRBV7-8 with TRBJ1-1; D gene uncertain. CDR3 size: 13 residues. Germline lookup yields CDR1 SGHVS and CDR2 FQNEAQ. V gave up 1 base and J gave up 5 bases, with 8 bases separating them. CDR3 sequence reads: CASSLDYWTEAFF. The CDR3 nucleotides read TGTGCCAGCAGCTTAGACTATTGGACTGAAGCTTTCTTT.

The chain joins TRBV7-9 to TRBJ2-3; D remains unclear. Germline lookup yields CDR1 SEHNR and CDR2 FQNEAQ (reference sequence). The germline V and J ends were trimmed by 0 bases and 4 bases, with 20 bases remaining between them. The length of the CDR3 is 18 residues. The chain's CDR3 is CASSLARPPRTISDTQYF. The CDR3 DNA follows: TGTGCCAGCAGCTTAGCGAGGCCCCCACGAACTATTTCAGATACGCAGTATTTT.

The chain uses TRBV15 and TRBJ1-2; 7 bases map to TRBD1. CDR3 length: 18 residues. The J segment lost 4 bases and the V segment lost 3 bases, leaving 17 bases of the junction unmatched. The germline CDR1 and CDR2 sequences are LNHNV and YYDKDF (reference sequence). The CDR3 protein is CATSRPLDRVGFGYGYTF. CDR3 in DNA: TGTGCCACCAGCAGGCCGCTCGACAGGGTAGGGTTCGGCTATGGCTACACCTTC.

The V call is TRBV6-5, the J call TRBJ2-1; D is unclear. The ends were cut back, 6 bases at V and 8 bases at J, with 14 bases in the middle. The CDR3 is 13 amino acids. Germline lookup yields CDR1 MNHEY and CDR2 SVGAGI. The CDR3 DNA is TGTGCCAGCAGAGCCCTAGGTTCCCATGAGCAGTTCTTC. Protein product: CASRALGSHEQFF.

CDR3 nucleotides: TGTGCCAGCAGCGAGAGCTCTGGGGCCAACGTCCTGACTTTC. Its protein is CASSESSGANVLTF. V and J are TRBV9 and TRBJ2-6; D unresolved. The germline V and J ends were trimmed by 3 bases and 0 bases, with 4 bases remaining between them. The germline V gene encodes CDR1 SGDLS and CDR2 YYNGEE. The CDR3 is made up of 14 amino acids.

The table lists this clone with a count of one. CDR3 DNA sequence: TGTGCCAGTGGGCTCTACAGGGGAGAGACCCAGTACTTC. It yields the protein CASGLYRGETQYF. The genes are TRBV19 and TRBJ2-5; 7 nucleotides match TRBD1. Germline V lookup: CDR1 LNHDA, CDR2 SQIVND (reference sequence). The CDR3 sequence is 13 residues long. V trimming: 8 bases; J trimming: 4 bases; junction bases outside the gene matches: 7.

This chain links TRBV15 with TRBJ2-5; no clear D. Germline V gene data show CDR1 as LNHNV and CDR2 as YYDKDF (reference sequence). V dropped 0 bases and J dropped 5 bases, with 7 bases sitting between them. The CDR3 runs 13 residues. The CDR3 nucleotides read TGTGCCACCAGCAGAGATCAGGTGGAGACCCAGTACTTC. Translating it yields CATSRDQVETQYF.

V is TRBV13 and J is TRBJ2-2; 9 bases map to TRBD2. CDR1 and CDR2 from the germline V gene are PRHDT and FYEKMQ (reference sequence). V lost 5 bases, J lost 5 bases, and 6 bases stayed unmatched. The CDR3 length is 15 residues. The CDR3 DNA reads as TGTGCCAGCAGCAATAGCGGGAGAAAAACCGGGGAGCTGTTTTTT. Amino acid sequence: CASSNSGRKTGELFF.

The chain employs TRBV21-1 and TRBJ1-5; the table's D call TRBD1 went unverified against the DNA. TRBV21-1 is listed as a pseudogene. The CDR3 sequence is 21 residues long. The CDR3 spells CASSTFPPRDRGLVGNQPQHF. The DNA for the CDR3 is TGTGCCAGCAGCACATTCCCTCCACGGGACAGGGGGCTCGTTGGCAATCAGCCCCAGCATTTT.

The chain is built from TRBV10-3 and TRBJ2-1; 7 bases match TRBD2. The junction had 8 bases not matched to a gene; V was cut back by 8 bases and J by 7 bases. The CDR3 is 13 amino acids. Germline loops: CDR1 ENHRY, CDR2 SYGVKD. The CDR3 bases are TGTGCCATCGGGGGGGGTGAGAAGAATGAGCAGTTCTTC. This sequence encodes CAIGGGEKNEQFF.